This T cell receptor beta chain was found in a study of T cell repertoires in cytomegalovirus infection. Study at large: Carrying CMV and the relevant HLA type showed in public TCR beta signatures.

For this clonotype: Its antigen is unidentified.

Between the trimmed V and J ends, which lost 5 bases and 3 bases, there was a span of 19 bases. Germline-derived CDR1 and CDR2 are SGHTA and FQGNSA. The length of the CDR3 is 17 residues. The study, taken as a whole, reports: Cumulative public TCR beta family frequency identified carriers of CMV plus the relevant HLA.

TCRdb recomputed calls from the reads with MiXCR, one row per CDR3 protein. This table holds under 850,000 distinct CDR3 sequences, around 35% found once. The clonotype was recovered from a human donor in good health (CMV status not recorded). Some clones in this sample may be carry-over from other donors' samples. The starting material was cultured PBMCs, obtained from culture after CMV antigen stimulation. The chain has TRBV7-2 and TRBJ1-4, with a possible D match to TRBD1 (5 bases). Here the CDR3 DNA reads TGTGCCAGCAGCCTTAGGGGACTCAAGAGTCCTAATGAAAAACTGTTTTTT. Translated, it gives CASSLRGLKSPNEKLFF. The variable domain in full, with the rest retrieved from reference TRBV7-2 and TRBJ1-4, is GAGVSQSPSNKVTEKGKDVELRCDPISGHTALYWYRQSLGQGLEFLIYFQGNSAPDKSGLPSDRFSAERTGGSVSTLTIQRTQQEDSAVYLCASSLRGLKSPNEKLFFGSGTQLSVL.